The clone carrying this TCR beta chain appeared once. Its target is not known. This sample was taken from a study of CD8+CD57+ T cells in acquired aplastic anemia. Whole-study context: Yields of DNA that came from sorted CD4+ and CD8+ cells averaged about 3.3 ug. The study, taken as a whole, reports: No significant patient-versus-control difference appeared in CD8+ Simpson's diversity. Overlap between patients and controls comprised almost 30 CD8+ CDR3 sequences.

The germline gives CDR1 LNHNV, CDR2 YYDKDF (reference sequence). Trimming removed 5 bases at V and 2 bases at J, with 19 bases between. CDR3 length equals 17 residues. TCR beta VDJ combinations and CDR3 sequences were profiled from genomic DNA. Via MiXCR, TCRdb re-called the reads, giving one row per CDR3 protein. The table records roughly 58,000 distinct CDR3 sequences, about 50% of them present only once. The chain recombines TRBV15 with TRBJ1-5; D unresolved. Sequenced: sorted CD4+, CD8+, or CD8+CD57+ T cells (not recorded which) from PBMCs. The receptor was isolated from a human donor in good health, serving as a control. In nucleotides, the CDR3 is TGTGCCACCAGCCGATCACCCCGGCATGAGGGCAATCAGCCCCAGCATTTT. Translation gives CATSRSPRHEGNQPQHF.